The rows below give T cell receptor beta chains drawn from one sample of a study of OX40 agonist ivuxolimab in advanced cancers. Clones were read by immunoSEQ multiplex PCR, and TCRdb kept only the in-frame ones, dropping some. This sample has 70,000 to 80,000 clones, with 65% to 85% found just once. The sample here was CD4+ or CD8+ T cells sorted from blood, taken in a trial of the OX40 agonist ivuxolimab. Source of these receptors: an adult with an advanced solid tumor such as melanoma, head and neck, liver or kidney cancer. Both conserved end residues are part of each CDR3. Fields, in order: clone size, D gene, V gene, J gene, CDR3 protein, CDR3 DNA. The D gene is left open where the match is weak. For some rows the clone size is stated as once, few or many, or as a class when expanded; others skip it.

.	TRBD1	TRBV4-2	TRBJ2-7	CASRLTITGDAYEQYF	TGTGCCAGCAGACTCACAATCACAGGGGATGCCTACGAGCAGTACTTC
.	TRBD2	TRBV5-1	TRBJ2-3	CASSLGRGVGDTQYF	TGCGCCAGCAGCCTAGGACGGGGGGTCGGAGATACGCAGTATTTT
.	TRBD1	TRBV5-1	TRBJ2-4	CASSEGQNRGNIQYF	TGCGCCAGCAGCGAAGGGCAAAACAGGGGGAACATTCAGTACTTC
.	.	TRBV12-5	TRBJ1-1	CASGLASGTEAFF	TGTGCTAGTGGTTTGGCATCCGGCACTGAAGCTTTCTTT
.	.	TRBV29-1	TRBJ1-1	CSVGRTVMNTEAFF	TGCAGCGTTGGGAGGACGGTCATGAACACTGAAGCTTTCTTT
.	.	TRBV27	TRBJ1-1	CASSDRIRSRNTEAFF	TGTGCCAGCAGTGACCGGATCAGGAGTCGGAACACTGAAGCTTTCTTT
few	.	TRBV29-1	TRBJ1-5	CSVKEQGNQPQHF	TGCAGCGTCAAGGAACAGGGCAATCAGCCCCAGCATTTT
few	TRBD1	TRBV5-4	TRBJ2-1	CASSLSPGQGAGEQFF	TGTGCCAGCAGCTTGTCCCCGGGACAGGGGGCAGGAGAGCAGTTCTTC
few	.	TRBV6-1	TRBJ1-2	CASSEFSARFGYGYTF	TGTGCCAGCAGTGAATTTTCCGCCAGATTCGGGTATGGCTACACCTTC
few	TRBD2	TRBV7-2	TRBJ2-7	CASSPPAGAAYEQYF	TGTGCCAGCAGCCCCCCTGCGGGAGCTGCCTACGAGCAGTACTTC
.	.	TRBV5-5	TRBJ2-2	CASSLVLWTGELFF	TGTGCCAGCAGCTTGGTGCTTTGGACCGGGGAGCTGTTTTTT
.	TRBD2	TRBV9	TRBJ2-1	CASSESGGAYNEQFF	TGTGCCAGCAGCGAGAGCGGGGGGGCTTACAATGAGCAGTTCTTC
.	.	TRBV15	TRBJ2-1	CATSLTRGYNEQFF	TGTGCCACCAGCTTGACCCGGGGGTACAATGAGCAGTTCTTC
.	.	TRBV11-3	TRBJ1-1	CASSSAGDVAFF	TGTGCCAGCAGTTCTGCCGGAGACGTAGCTTTCTTT
.	.	TRBV5-1	TRBJ2-7	CASRVQGGVEQYF	TGCGCCAGCAGAGTCCAGGGGGGCGTTGAGCAGTACTTC
once	.	TRBV19	TRBJ2-1	CASSPRPNEQFF	TGTGCCAGTAGTCCCCGCCCCAATGAGCAGTTCTTC
.	.	TRBV29-1	TRBJ2-7	CSVDSGTGSYEQYF	TGCAGCGTTGATAGCGGGACAGGGTCATACGAGCAGTACTTC
.	.	TRBV7-9	TRBJ2-1	CASSRDRVLANQQAQFF	TGTGCCAGCAGCCGAGATCGGGTGCTAGCGAATCAACAGGCGCAGTTCTTC
.	TRBD2	TRBV5-1	TRBJ2-3	CASSLISGESTDTQYF	TGCGCCAGCAGCTTAATTAGCGGGGAAAGCACAGATACGCAGTATTTT
.	TRBD1	TRBV6-5	TRBJ1-4	CASSYSRGRNEKLFF	TGTGCCAGCAGTTACTCCAGGGGGCGAAATGAAAAACTGTTTTTT
.	.	TRBV6-1	TRBJ1-2	CASSLGTDYGYTF	TGTGCCAGCAGCCTCGGGACGGACTATGGCTACACCTTC
once	TRBD1	TRBV6-1	TRBJ2-5	CASSDRGQWETQYF	TGTGCCAGCAGTGACAGGGGGCAGTGGGAGACCCAGTACTTC
.	.	TRBV7-8	TRBJ2-1	CASSLGLVPYNEQFF	TGTGCCAGCAGCTTAGGCCTAGTCCCCTACAATGAGCAGTTCTTC
.	TRBD1	TRBV6-4	TRBJ1-2	CASSDTDRGLSGYTF	TGTGCCAGCAGTGATACGGACAGGGGGCTGAGTGGCTACACCTTC
.	TRBD2	TRBV5-4	TRBJ2-1	CASSRTSGGRSSYNEQFF	TGTGCCAGCAGCCGGACTAGCGGGGGCCGCAGCTCCTACAATGAGCAGTTCTTC
.	.	TRBV5-1	TRBJ1-1	CASSPQGLNTEAFF	TGCGCCAGCAGCCCACAGGGACTGAACACTGAAGCTTTCTTT
.	TRBD2	TRBV5-4	TRBJ2-5	CASSFGSSGGEETQYF	TGTGCCAGCAGCTTTGGCTCTAGCGGCGGGGAAGAGACCCAGTACTTC
.	.	TRBV6-5	TRBJ1-2	CASSYDWGTEYYGYTF	TGTGCCAGCAGTTATGATTGGGGAACTGAGTACTATGGCTACACCTTC
.	.	TRBV11-2	TRBJ1-2	CASSLWGGHGYTF	TGTGCCAGCAGCTTATGGGGTGGCCATGGCTACACCTTC
.	.	TRBV5-8	TRBJ2-3	CASSRHTDTQYF	TGTGCCAGCAGCAGGCACACAGATACGCAGTATTTT
.	TRBD1	TRBV9	TRBJ2-5	CASSVGQGLETQYF	TGTGCCAGCAGCGTAGGACAGGGTCTTGAGACCCAGTACTTC
.	.	TRBV5-1	TRBJ2-7	CASSSRRTDSYEQYF	TGCGCCAGCAGCTCCAGACGCACCGACTCCTACGAGCAGTACTTC
.	.	TRBV7-3	TRBJ2-7	CASPPPYEQYF	TGTGCCAGCCCCCCCCCGTACGAGCAGTACTTC
.	TRBD1	TRBV4-1	TRBJ1-3	CASSQDRDSSGNTIYF	TGCGCCAGCAGCCAGGACAGGGACAGCAGTGGAAACACCATATATTTT
.	TRBD1	TRBV29-1	TRBJ1-2	CSVDEGAQDGYTF	TGCAGCGTTGATGAGGGGGCGCAGGATGGCTACACCTTC
.	TRBD1	TRBV19	TRBJ1-6	CASKRGRAYNSPLHF	TGTGCCAGTAAGAGGGGGCGCGCCTATAATTCACCCCTCCACTTT
.	.	TRBV11-1	TRBJ2-7	CASSFRYEQYF	TGTGCCAGCAGCTTCAGATACGAGCAGTACTTC
.	.	TRBV7-2	TRBJ1-2	CASSEAMDSYTF	TGTGCCAGCAGCGAGGCGATGGATAGCTACACCTTC
many	TRBD1	TRBV13	TRBJ1-5	CASSSSSDRVYSNQPQHF	TGTGCCAGCAGCTCCTCGTCGGACAGGGTCTATAGCAATCAGCCCCAGCATTTT
.	.	TRBV19	TRBJ1-1	CASSILQAAFF	TGTGCCAGTAGTATTCTTCAGGCGGCTTTCTTT
.	.	TRBV20-1	TRBJ2-7	CSATQSYEQYF	TGCAGTGCTACACAATCCTACGAGCAGTACTTC
.	.	TRBV4-2	TRBJ1-1	CASSQLNTEAFF	TGTGCCAGCAGCCAGCTAAACACTGAAGCTTTCTTT
once	TRBD2	TRBV5-8	TRBJ2-1	CASSRVTSGGYNEQFF	TGTGCCAGCAGCCGCGTGACTAGCGGGGGATACAATGAGCAGTTCTTC
.	.	TRBV27	TRBJ2-1	CASSFQGFHNEQFF	TGTGCCAGCAGTTTTCAGGGGTTCCACAATGAGCAGTTCTTC
.	.	TRBV19	TRBJ1-1	CASSRGTDAGAFF	TGTGCCAGTAGTAGAGGGACCGACGCAGGGGCTTTCTTT
.	.	TRBV2	TRBJ1-5	CASSEQGLQPQHF	TGTGCCAGCAGTGAACAGGGGCTTCAGCCCCAGCATTTT
.	.	TRBV18	TRBJ2-7	CASSPPGRVGEEQYF	TGTGCCAGCTCACCGCCCGGGCGGGTTGGAGAAGAGCAGTACTTC
.	.	TRBV5-6	TRBJ2-7	CASQPGFNRQIYEQYF	TGTGCCAGCCAGCCCGGGTTCAACCGACAAATCTACGAGCAGTACTTC
.	.	TRBV2	TRBJ2-2	CASKEGSDGELFF	TGTGCCAGCAAAGAGGGGTCGGACGGGGAGCTGTTTTTT
.	.	TRBV7-2	TRBJ1-1	CASSPTRAVTEAFF	TGTGCCAGCAGCCCGACCCGGGCAGTGACTGAAGCTTTCTTT
.	.	TRBV5-1	TRBJ2-1	CASSLGTGRYNEQFF	TGCGCCAGCAGCTTGGGTACAGGTCGATACAATGAGCAGTTCTTC
.	.	TRBV2	TRBJ1-1	CASSVGSPITEAFF	TGTGCCAGCAGTGTAGGCAGCCCGATCACTGAAGCTTTCTTT
.	TRBD1	TRBV7-3	TRBJ2-7	CASSPHRGPSYEQYF	TGTGCCAGCAGCCCCCACAGGGGCCCCTCCTACGAGCAGTACTTC